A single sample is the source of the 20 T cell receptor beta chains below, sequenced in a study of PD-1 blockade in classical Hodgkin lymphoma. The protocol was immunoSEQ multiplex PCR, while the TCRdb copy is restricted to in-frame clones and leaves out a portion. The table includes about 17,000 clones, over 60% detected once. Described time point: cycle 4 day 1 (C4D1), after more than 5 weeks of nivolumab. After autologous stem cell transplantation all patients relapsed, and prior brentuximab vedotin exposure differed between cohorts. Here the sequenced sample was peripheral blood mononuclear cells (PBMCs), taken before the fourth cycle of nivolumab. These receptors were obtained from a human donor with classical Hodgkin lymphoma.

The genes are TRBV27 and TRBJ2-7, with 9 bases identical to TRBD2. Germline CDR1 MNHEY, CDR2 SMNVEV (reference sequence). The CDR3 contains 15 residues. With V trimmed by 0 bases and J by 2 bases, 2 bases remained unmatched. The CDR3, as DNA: TGTGCCAGCAGTTTATCAGTAGCGGGGGCCTACGAGCAGTACTTC. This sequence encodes CASSLSVAGAYEQYF.

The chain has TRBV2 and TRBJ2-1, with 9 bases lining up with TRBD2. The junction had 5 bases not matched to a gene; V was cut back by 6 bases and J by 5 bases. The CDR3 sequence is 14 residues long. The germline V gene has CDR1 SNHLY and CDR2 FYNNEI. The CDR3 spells CASSPSGRHNEQFF. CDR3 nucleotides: TGTGCCAGCAGCCCCAGCGGGAGGCACAATGAGCAGTTCTTC.

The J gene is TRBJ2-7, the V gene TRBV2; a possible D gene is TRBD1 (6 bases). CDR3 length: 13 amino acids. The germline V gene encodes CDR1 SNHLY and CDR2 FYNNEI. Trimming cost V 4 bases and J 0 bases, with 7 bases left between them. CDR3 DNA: TGTGCCAGCAGTGGGGACAACTCCTACGAGCAGTACTTC. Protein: CASSGDNSYEQYF.

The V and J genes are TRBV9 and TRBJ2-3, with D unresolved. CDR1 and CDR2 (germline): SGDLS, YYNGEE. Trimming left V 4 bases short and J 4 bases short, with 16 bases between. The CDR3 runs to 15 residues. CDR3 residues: CASSLPTPLPDTQYF. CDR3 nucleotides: TGTGCCAGCAGCCTCCCCACTCCCCTCCCAGATACGCAGTATTTT.

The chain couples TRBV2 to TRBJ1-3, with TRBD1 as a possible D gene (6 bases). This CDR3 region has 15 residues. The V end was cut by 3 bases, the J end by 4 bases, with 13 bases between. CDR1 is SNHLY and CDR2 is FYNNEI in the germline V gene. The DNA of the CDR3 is TGTGCCAGCAGTGAGGGCAGGGGAGCCGGAAACACCATATATTTT. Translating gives CASSEGRGAGNTIYF.

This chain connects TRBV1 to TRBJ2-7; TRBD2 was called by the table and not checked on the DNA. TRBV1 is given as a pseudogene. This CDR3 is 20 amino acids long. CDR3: CTSSQEKHPGLAGLTYEQYF. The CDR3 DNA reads TGCACCAGCAGCCAAGAAAAACACCCGGGACTAGCGGGCCTTACCTACGAGCAGTACTTC.

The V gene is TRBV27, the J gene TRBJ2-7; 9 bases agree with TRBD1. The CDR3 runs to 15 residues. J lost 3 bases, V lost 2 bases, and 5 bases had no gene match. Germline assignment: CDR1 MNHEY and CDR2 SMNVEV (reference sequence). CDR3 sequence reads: CASSLLGTGNYEQYF. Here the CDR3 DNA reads TGTGCCAGCAGTTTACTTGGGACAGGGAACTACGAGCAGTACTTC.

The CDR3, as DNA: TGTGCCAGCAGACCCACACAGACGGGGCAGCCCCAGCATTTT. It yields the protein CASRPTQTGQPQHF. The chain links TRBV6-6 to TRBJ1-5; no definite D call. Trimming took 6 bases from V and 7 from J, leaving 16 bases between them. CDR1 and CDR2 (germline): MNHNY, SVGAGI (reference sequence). The CDR3 contains 14 residues.

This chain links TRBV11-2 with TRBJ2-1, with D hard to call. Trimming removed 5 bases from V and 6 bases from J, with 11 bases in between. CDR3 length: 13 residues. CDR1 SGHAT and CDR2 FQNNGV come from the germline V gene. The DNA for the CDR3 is TGTGCCAGCAGCATGTGGATGGGCAATGAGCAGTTCTTC. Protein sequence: CASSMWMGNEQFF. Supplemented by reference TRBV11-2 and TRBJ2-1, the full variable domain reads EAGVAQSPRYKIIEKRQSVAFWCNPISGHATLYWYQQILGQGPKLLIQFQNNGVVDDSQLPKDRFSAERLKGVDSTLKIQPAKLEDSAVYLCASSMWMGNEQFFGPGTRLTVL.

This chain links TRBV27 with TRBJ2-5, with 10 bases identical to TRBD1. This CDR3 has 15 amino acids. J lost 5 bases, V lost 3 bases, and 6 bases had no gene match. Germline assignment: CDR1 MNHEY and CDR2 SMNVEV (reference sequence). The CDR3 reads CASSFRQGAEETQYF. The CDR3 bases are TGTGCCAGCAGTTTTCGACAGGGGGCAGAGGAGACCCAGTACTTC.

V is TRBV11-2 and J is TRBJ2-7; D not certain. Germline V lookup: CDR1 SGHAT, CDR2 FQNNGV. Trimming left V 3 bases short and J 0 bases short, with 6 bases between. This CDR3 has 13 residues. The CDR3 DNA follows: TGTGCCAGCAGCTTCGAGCGCTCCTACGAGCAGTACTTC. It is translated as CASSFERSYEQYF.

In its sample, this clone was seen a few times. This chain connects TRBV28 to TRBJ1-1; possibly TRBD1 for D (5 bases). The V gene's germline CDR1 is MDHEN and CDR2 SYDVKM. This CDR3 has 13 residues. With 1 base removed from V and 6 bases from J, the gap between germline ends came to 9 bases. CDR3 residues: CASSLLGQAEAFF. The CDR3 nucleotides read TGTGCCAGCAGTTTATTGGGGCAAGCTGAAGCTTTCTTT.

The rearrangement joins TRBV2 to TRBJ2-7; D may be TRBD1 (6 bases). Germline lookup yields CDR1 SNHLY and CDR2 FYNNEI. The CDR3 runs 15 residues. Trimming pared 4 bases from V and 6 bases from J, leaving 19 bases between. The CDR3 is CASSALGAAPGEQYF. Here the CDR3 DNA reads TGTGCCAGCAGTGCCCTGGGGGCGGCTCCGGGCGAGCAGTACTTC.

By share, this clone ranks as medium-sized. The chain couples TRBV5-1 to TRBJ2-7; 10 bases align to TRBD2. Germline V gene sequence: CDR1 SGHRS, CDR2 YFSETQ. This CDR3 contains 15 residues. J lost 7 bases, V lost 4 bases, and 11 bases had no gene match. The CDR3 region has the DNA TGCGCCAGCAGCCCCTCCCTAGCGGGAGTAAGTGAGCAGTACTTC. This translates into CASSPSLAGVSEQYF.

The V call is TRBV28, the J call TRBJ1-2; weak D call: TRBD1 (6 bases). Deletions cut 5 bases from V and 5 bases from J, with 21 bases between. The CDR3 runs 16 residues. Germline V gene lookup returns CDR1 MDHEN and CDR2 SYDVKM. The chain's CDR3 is CASSPPGVAGFYGYTF. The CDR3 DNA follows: TGTGCCAGCAGTCCCCCAGGGGTCGCAGGGTTTTATGGCTACACCTTC.

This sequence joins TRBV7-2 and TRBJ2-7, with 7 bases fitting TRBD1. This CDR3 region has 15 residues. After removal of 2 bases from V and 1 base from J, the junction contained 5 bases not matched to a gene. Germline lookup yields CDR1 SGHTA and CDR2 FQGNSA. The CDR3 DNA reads TGTGCCAGCAGCTTATGGGACAGTTCTTCCTACGAGCAGTACTTC. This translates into CASSLWDSSSYEQYF.

This CDR3 is CASSLQADLNTEAFF. CDR3 coding DNA: TGCGCCAGCAGCCTCCAAGCGGACCTGAACACTGAAGCTTTCTTT. The V gene is TRBV5-1, the J gene TRBJ1-1; D is ambiguous. V was clipped by 4 bases and J by 0 bases, with 13 bases between them. There are 15 residues in the CDR3. The germline V gene encodes CDR1 SGHRS and CDR2 YFSETQ.

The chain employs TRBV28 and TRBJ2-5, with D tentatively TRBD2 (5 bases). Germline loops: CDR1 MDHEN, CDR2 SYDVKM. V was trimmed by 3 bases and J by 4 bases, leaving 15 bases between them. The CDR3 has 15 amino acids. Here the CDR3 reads CASSLGFLSGETQYF. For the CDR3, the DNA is TGTGCCAGCAGTTTGGGGTTTTTAAGCGGAGAGACCCAGTACTTC.

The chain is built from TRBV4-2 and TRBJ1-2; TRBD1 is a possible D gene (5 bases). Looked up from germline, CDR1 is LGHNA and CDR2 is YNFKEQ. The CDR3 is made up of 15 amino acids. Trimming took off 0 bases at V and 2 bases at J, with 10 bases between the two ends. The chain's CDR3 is CASSQEETVNYGYTF. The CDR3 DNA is TGTGCCAGCAGCCAAGAGGAGACAGTGAACTATGGCTACACCTTC.

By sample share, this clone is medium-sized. The CDR3 protein is CASSPEIFMNTEAFF. The CDR3 DNA follows: TGCGCCAGCAGTCCTGAAATATTCATGAACACTGAAGCTTTCTTT. The chain employs TRBV5-1 and TRBJ1-1; no definite D call. V was trimmed by 5 bases and J by 0 bases, leaving 14 bases between them. Germline assignment: CDR1 SGHRS and CDR2 YFSETQ. The CDR3 is 15 amino acids.